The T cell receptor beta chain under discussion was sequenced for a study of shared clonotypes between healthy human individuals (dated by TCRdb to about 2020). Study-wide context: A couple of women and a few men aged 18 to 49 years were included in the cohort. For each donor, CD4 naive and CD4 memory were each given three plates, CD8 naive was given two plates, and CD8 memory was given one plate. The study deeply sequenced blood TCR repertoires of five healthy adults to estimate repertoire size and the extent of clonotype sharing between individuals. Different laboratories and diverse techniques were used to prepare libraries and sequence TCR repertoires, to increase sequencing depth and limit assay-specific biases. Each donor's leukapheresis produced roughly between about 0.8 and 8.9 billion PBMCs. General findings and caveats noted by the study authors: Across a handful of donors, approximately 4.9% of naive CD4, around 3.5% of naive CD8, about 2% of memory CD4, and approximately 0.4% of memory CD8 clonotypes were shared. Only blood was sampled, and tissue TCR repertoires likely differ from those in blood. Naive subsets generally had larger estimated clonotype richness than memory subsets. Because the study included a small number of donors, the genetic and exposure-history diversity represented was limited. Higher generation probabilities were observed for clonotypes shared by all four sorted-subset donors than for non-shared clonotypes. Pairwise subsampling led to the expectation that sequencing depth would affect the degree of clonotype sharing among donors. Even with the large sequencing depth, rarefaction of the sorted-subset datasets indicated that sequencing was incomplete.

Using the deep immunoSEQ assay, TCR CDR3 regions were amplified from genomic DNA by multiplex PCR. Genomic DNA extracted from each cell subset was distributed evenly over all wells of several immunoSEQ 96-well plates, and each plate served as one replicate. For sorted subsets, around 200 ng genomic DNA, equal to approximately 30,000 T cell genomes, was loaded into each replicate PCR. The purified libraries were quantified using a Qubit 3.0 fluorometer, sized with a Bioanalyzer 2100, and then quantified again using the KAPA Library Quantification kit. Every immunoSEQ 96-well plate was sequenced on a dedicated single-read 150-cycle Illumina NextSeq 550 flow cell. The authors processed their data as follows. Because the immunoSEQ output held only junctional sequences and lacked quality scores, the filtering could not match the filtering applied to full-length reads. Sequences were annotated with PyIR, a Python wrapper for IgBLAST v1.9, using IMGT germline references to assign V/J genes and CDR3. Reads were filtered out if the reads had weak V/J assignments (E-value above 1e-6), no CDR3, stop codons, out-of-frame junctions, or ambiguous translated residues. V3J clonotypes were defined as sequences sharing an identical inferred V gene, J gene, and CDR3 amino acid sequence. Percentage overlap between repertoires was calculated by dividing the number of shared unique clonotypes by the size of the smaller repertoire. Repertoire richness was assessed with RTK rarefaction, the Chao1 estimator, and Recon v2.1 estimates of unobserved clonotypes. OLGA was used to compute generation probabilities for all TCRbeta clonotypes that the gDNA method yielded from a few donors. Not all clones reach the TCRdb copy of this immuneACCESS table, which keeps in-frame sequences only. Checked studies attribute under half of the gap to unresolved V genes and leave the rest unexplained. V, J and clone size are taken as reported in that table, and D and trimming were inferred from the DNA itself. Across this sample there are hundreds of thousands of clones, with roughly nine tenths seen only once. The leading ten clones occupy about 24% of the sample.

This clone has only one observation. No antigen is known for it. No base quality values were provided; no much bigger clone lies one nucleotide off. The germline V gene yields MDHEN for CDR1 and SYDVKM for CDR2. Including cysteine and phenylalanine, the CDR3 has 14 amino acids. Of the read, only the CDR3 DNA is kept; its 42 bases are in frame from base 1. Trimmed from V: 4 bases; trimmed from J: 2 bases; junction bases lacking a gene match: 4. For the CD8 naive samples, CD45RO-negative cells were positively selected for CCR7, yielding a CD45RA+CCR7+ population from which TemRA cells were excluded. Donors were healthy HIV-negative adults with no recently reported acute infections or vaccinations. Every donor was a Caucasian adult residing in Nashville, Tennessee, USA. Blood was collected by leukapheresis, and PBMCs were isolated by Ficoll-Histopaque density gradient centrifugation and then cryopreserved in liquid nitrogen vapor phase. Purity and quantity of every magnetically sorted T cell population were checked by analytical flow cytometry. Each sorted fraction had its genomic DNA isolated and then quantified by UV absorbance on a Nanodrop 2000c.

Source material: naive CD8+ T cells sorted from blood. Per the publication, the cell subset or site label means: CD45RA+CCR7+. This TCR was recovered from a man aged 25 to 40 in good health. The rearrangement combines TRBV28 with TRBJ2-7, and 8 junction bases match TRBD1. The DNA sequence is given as TGTGCCAGCAGTTACAGGGGGTCAACCTACGAGCAGTACTTC. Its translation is CASSYRGSTYEQYF.